A selection of T cell receptor beta chains follows, all from one sample in a study. TCRdb re-derived calls from the RT-PCR reads in MiXCR, one entry per CDR3 protein. The sample contains about 700,000 distinct CDR3 sequences, more than 13% of which appear only once. The specimen was memory CD4+ T cells from blood. The receptors stem from a female donor in good health, serving as a healthy control. Both conserved end residues are part of each CDR3. Each record gives: D gene, J gene, V gene, CDR3 protein. A D gene is named only where the DNA matches it firmly.

>.|TRBJ2-1|TRBV9
CASTPTGAAYNEQFF
>.|TRBJ2-2|TRBV5-5
CASSAPGALNTGELFF
>.|TRBJ2-7|TRBV15
CATSKAIDRFDHEQYF
>.|TRBJ1-1|TRBV18
CASSPPSENTEAFF
>TRBD2|TRBJ2-7|TRBV7-8
CASSLIFPSGRSNEQYF
>TRBD2|TRBJ2-3|TRBV7-2
CASSLFAGETDTQYF
>TRBD1|TRBJ2-1|TRBV7-8
CASSWGQELGQFF
>.|TRBJ1-6|TRBV20-1
CSLLNNGNYNSPLHF
>.|TRBJ2-7|TRBV7-2
CASSLALTSVGGTRYEQYF
>TRBD2|TRBJ2-7|TRBV5-1
CASSIQTSGSGYEQYF
>TRBD2|TRBJ2-1|TRBV6-5
CASRGLAGYLIGNEQFF
>.|TRBJ1-5|TRBV6-2/TRBV6-3
CASSYGRDNQPQHF
>.|TRBJ1-3|TRBV4-3
CASSQEPSSGNTIYF
>.|TRBJ2-1|TRBV6-2/TRBV6-3
CASSYWGSEQFF
>TRBD2|TRBJ2-6|TRBV7-9
CASSDRGSSGANVLTF
>TRBD2|TRBJ2-1|TRBV5-6
CASSLSETSGNEQFF
>.|TRBJ2-1|TRBV27
CASSDQFF
>.|TRBJ2-1|TRBV20-1
CSAPIFGRGNEQFF
>.|TRBJ2-1|TRBV6-2/TRBV6-3
CASWDLSYNEQFF
>TRBD2|TRBJ2-3|TRBV5-1
CASSAGLAGGSDTQYF
>.|TRBJ2-5|TRBV7-2
CASSFQPGLYLQETQYF
>.|TRBJ2-3|TRBV18
CASHGRGTDTQYF
>TRBD1|TRBJ1-1|TRBV5-5
CASSWMTGGGTEAFF
>TRBD2|TRBJ2-3|TRBV6-1
CASRFAGVSTDTQYF
>.|TRBJ1-2|TRBV20-1
CSASGIADGYTF
>.|TRBJ2-5|TRBV5-6
CASSTGTVQETQYF
>TRBD1|TRBJ2-1|TRBV20-1
CSAWRTGDNEQFF
>.|TRBJ2-1|TRBV30
CAWSARHEQFF
>TRBD2|TRBJ2-3|TRBV6-2/TRBV6-3
CASSYQTGLAGDTQYF
>.|TRBJ1-3|TRBV3-1
CASSQDLGAGNTIYF
>TRBD1|TRBJ2-7|TRBV29-1
CSVSGQGLGDEQYF
>.|TRBJ1-1|TRBV28
CASSLWILGQPQMEPRTEAFF
>TRBD2|TRBJ2-5|TRBV20-1
CSARDGSGRASETQYF
>.|TRBJ2-5|TRBV5-1
CASTSGYGQTQETQYF
>TRBD1|TRBJ1-2|TRBV4-1
CASSQKLPGQGNYGYTF
>TRBD2|TRBJ2-3|TRBV20-1
CSAIPPSGSDTQYF
>.|TRBJ1-2|TRBV5-1
CASSDSYYGYTF
>TRBD2|TRBJ2-1|TRBV12-3/TRBV12-4
CASSLRVGTSTYNEQFF
>.|TRBJ2-5|TRBV12-3/TRBV12-4
CASSPGAGWETQYF
>.|TRBJ2-3|TRBV4-1
CASSQQPGTTTGDTQYF
>TRBD1|TRBJ1-4|TRBV19
CASSPIGQGGYEKLFF
>TRBD1|TRBJ2-7|TRBV27
CASSSGQGGESYEQYF
>.|TRBJ1-5|TRBV7-2
CASSPWVGPSGNQPQHF
>TRBD1|TRBJ1-2|TRBV12-3/TRBV12-4
CASSLGQVSPNYGYTF
>.|TRBJ2-5|TRBV10-3
CAIRSDILQETQYF
>.|TRBJ1-2|TRBV20-1
CSAQGSSYGYTF
>.|TRBJ1-4|TRBV6-5
CASSYDGREKLFF
>TRBD1|TRBJ2-5|TRBV7-2
CASSSWDRGRETQYF